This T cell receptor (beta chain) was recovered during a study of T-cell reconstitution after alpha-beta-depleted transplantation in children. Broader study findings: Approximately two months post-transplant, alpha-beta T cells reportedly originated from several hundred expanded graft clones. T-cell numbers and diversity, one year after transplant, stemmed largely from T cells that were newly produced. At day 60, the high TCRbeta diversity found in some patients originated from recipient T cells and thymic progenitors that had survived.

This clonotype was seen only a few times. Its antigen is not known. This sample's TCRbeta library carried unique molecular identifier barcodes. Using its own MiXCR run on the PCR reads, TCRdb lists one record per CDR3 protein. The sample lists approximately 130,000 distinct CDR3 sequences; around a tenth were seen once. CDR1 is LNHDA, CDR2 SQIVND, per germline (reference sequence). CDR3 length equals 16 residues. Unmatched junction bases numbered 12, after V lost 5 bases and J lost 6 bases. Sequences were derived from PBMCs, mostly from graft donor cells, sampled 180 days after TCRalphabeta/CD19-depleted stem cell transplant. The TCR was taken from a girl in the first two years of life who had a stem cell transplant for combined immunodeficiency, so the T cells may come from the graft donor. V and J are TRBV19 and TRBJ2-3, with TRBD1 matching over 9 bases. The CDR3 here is CASSPKYRGPGDTQYF. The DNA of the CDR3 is TGTGCCAGTAGTCCCAAATACAGGGGGCCGGGGGATACGCAGTATTTT.